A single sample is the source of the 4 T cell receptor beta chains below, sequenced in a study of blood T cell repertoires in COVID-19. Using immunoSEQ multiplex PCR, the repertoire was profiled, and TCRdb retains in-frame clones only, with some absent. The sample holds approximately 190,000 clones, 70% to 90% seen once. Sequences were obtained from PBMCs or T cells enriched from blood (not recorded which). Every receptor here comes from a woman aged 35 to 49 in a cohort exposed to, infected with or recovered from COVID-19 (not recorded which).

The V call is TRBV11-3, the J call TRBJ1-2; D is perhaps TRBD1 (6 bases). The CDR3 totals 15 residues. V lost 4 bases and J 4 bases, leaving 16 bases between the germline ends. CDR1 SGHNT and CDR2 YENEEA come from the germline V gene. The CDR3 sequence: CASSSPPQGIYGYTF. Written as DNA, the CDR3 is TGTGCCAGCAGCTCGCCACCACAGGGAATCTATGGCTACACCTTC.

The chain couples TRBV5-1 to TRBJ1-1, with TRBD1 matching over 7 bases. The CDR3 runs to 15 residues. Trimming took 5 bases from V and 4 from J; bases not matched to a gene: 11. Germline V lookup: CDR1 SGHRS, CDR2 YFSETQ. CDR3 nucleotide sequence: TGCGCCAGCAGGGAATACCAGGGGGGCGGCACTGAAGCTTTCTTT. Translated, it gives CASREYQGGGTEAFF.

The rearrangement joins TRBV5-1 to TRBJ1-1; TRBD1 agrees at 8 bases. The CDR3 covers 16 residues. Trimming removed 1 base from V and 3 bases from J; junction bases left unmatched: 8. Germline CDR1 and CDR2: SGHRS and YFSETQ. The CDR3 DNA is TGCGCCAGCAGCTTGTCGGGCAGGGGGCAGGACACTGAAGCTTTCTTT. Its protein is CASSLSGRGQDTEAFF. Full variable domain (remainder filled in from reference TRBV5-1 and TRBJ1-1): KAGVTQTPRYLIKTRGQQVTLSCSPISGHRSVSWYQQTPGQGLQFLFEYFSETQRNKGNFPGRFSGRQFSNSRSEMNVSTLELGDSALYLCASSLSGRGQDTEAFFGQGTRLTVV.

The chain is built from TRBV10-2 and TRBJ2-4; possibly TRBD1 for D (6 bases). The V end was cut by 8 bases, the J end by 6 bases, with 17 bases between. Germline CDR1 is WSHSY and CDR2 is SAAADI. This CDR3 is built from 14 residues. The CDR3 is CASETGYGGNIQYF. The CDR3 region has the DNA TGCGCCAGCGAAACAGGGTATGGGGGAAACATTCAGTACTTC.